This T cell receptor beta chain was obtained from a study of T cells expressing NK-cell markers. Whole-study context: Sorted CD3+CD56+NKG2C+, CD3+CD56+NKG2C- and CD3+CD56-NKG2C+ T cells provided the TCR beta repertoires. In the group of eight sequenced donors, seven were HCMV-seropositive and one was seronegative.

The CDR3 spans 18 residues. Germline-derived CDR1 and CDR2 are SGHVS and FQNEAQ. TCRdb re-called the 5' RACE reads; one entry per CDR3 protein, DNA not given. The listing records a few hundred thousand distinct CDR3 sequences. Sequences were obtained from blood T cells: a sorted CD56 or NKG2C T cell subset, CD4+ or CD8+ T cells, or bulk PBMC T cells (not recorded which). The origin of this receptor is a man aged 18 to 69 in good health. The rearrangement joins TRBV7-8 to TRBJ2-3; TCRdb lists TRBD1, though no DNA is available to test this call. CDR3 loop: CASSPQGGHPSSTDTQYF.